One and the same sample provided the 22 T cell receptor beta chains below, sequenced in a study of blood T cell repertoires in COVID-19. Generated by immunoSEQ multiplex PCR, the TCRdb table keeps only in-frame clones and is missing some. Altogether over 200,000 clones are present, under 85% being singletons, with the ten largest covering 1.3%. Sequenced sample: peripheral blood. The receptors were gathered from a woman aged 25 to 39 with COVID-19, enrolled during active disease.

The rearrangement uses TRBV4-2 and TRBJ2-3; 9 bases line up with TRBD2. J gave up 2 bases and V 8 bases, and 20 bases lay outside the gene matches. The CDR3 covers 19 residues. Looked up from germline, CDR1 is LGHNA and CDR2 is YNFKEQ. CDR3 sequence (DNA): TGTGCCAGCGGCCCGGGGGGGGCACCGGGACTAGCCCTCACAGATACGCAGTATTTT. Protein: CASGPGGAPGLALTDTQYF.

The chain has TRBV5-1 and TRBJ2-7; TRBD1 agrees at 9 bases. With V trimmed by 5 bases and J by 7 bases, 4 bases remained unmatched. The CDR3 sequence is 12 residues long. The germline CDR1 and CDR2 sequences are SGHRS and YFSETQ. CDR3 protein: CASSPGQGEQYF. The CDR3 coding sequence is TGCGCCAGCAGTCCAGGACAGGGGGAGCAGTACTTC.

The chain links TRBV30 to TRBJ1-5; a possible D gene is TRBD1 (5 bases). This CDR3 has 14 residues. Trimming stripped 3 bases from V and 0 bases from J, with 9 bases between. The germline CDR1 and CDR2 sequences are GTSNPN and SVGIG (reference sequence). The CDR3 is CAWRDSYSNQPQHF. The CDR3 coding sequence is TGTGCCTGGAGAGACAGTTATAGCAATCAGCCCCAGCATTTT.

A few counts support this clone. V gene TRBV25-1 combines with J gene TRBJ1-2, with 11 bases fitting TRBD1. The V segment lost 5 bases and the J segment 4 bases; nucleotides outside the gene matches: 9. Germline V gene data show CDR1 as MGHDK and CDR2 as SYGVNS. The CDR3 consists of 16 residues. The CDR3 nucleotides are TGTGCCAGCAGTCCCACCACCGGGACAGGGGGCTATGGCTACACCTTC. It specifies CASSPTTGTGGYGYTF.

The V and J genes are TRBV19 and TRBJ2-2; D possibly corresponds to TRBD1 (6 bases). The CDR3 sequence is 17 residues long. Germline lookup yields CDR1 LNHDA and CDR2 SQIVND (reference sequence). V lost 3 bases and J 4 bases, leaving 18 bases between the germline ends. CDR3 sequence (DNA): TGTGCCAGTAGTATGGGAGTGCAGGGGCGAAGCACCGGGGAGCTGTTTTTT. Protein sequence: CASSMGVQGRSTGELFF.

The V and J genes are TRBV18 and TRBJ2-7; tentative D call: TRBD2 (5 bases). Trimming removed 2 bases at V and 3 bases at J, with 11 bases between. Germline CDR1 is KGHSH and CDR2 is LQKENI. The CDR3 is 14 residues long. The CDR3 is CASSPYGKDYEQYF. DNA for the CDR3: TGTGCCAGCTCACCATACGGGAAGGACTACGAGCAGTACTTC.

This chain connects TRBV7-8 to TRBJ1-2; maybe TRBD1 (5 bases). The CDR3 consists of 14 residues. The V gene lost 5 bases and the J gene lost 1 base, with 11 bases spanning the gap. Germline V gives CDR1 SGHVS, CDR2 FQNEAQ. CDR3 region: CASSLGHLNYGYTF. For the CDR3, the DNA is TGTGCCAGCAGCCTCGGACACCTTAACTATGGCTACACCTTC.

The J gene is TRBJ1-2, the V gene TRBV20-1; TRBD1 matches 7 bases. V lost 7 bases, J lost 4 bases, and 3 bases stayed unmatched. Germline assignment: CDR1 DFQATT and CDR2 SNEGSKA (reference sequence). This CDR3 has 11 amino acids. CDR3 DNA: TGCAGTGGGAAGGGGGCCTATGGCTACACCTTC. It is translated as CSGKGAYGYTF.

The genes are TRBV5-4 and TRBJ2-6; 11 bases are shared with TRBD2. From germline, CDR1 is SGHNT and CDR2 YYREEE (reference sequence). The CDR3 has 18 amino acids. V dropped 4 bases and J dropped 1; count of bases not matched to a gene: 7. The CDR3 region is CASSKGTSGISGANVLTF. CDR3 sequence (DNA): TGTGCCAGCAGCAAGGGGACTAGCGGCATTTCTGGGGCCAACGTCCTGACTTTC. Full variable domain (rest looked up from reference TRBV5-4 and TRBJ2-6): ETGVTQSPTHLIKTRGQQVTLRCSSQSGHNTVSWYQQALGQGPQFIFQYYREEENGRGNFPPRFSGLQFPNYSSELNVNALELDDSALYLCASSKGTSGISGANVLTFGAGSRLTVL.

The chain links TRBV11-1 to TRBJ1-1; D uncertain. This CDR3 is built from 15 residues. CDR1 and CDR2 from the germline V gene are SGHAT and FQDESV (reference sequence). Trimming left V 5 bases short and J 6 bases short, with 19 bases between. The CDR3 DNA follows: TGTGCCAGCAGCGAAGTCACACGGACTATACCTGAAGCTTTCTTT. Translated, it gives CASSEVTRTIPEAFF.

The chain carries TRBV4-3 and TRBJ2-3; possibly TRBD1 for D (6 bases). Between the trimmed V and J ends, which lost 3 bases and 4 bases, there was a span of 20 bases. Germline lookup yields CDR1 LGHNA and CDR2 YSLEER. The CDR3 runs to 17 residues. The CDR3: CASSQRDIRGPPDTQYF. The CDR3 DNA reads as TGCGCCAGCAGCCAGAGGGACATCAGGGGCCCCCCAGATACGCAGTATTTT.

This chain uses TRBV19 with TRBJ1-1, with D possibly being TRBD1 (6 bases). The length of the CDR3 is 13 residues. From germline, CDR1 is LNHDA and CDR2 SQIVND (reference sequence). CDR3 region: CATSEQGRAEAFF. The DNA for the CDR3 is TGTGCTACCTCAGAACAGGGCCGCGCTGAAGCTTTCTTT. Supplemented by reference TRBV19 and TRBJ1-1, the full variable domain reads DGGITQSPKYLFRKEGQNVTLSCEQNLNHDAMYWYRQDPGQGLRLIYYSQIVNDFQKGDIAEGYSVSREKKESFPLTVTSAQKNPTAFYLCATSEQGRAEAFFGQGTRLTVV.

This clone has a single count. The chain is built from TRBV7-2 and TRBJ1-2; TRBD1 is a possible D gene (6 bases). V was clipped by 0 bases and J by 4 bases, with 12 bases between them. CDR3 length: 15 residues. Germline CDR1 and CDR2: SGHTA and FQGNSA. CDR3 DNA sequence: TGTGCCAGCAGCTTAGCGGCAGGGGCCCTCTATGGCTACACCTTC. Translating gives CASSLAAGALYGYTF.

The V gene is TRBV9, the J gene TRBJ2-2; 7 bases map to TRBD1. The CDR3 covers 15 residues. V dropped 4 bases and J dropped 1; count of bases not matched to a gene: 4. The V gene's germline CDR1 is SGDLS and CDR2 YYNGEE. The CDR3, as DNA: TGTGCCAGCAGCAACAGGGGTGGGAACACCGGGGAGCTGTTTTTT. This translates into CASSNRGGNTGELFF.

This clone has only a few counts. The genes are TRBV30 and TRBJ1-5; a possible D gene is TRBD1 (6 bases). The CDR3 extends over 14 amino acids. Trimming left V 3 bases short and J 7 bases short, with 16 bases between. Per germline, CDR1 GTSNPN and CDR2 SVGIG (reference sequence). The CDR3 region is CAWSSGGAGQPQHF. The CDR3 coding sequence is TGTGCCTGGAGCTCTGGGGGCGCAGGGCAGCCCCAGCATTTT.

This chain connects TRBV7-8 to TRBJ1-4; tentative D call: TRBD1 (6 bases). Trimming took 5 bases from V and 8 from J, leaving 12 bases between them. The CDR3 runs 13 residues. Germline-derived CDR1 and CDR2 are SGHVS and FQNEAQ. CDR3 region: CASSPRQGEKLFF. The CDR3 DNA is TGTGCCAGCAGCCCTCGCCAGGGGGAAAAACTGTTTTTT. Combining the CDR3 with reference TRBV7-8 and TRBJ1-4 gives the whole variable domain GAGVSQSPRYKVAKRGQDVALRCDPISGHVSLFWYQQALGQGPEFLTYFQNEAQLDKSGLPSDRFFAERPEGSVSTLKIQRTQQEDSAVYLCASSPRQGEKLFFGSGTQLSVL.

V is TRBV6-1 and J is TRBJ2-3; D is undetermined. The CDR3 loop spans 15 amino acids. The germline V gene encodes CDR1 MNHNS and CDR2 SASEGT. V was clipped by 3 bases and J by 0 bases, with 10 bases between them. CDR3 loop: CASSEQASSTDTQYF. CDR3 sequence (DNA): TGTGCCAGCAGTGAGCAAGCGTCTAGCACAGATACGCAGTATTTT.

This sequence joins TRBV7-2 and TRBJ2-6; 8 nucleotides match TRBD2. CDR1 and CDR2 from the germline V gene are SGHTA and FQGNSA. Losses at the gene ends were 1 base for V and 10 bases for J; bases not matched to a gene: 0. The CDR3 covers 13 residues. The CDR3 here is CASSLVAGNVLTF. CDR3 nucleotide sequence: TGTGCCAGCAGCTTAGTAGCGGGAAACGTCCTGACTTTC.

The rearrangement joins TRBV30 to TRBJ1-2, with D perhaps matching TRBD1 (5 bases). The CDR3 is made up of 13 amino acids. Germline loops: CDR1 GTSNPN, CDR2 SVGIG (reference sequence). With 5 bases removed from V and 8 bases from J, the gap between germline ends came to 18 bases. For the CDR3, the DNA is TGTGCCTGGGGGGCCGGCGGCAGGGTGGGCTACACCTTC. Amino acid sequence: CAWGAGGRVGYTF.

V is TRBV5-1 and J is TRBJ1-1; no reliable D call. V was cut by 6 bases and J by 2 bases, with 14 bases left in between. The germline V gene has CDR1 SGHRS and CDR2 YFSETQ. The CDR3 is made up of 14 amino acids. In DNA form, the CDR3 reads TGCGCCAGCACACCCCGACAAGAAAACACTGAAGCTTTCTTT. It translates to CASTPRQENTEAFF.

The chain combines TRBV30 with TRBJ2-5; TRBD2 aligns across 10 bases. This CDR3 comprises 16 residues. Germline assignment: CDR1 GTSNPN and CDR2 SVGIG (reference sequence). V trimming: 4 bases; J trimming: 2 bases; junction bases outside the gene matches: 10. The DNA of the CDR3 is TGTGCCTGGAAGAATAGCGGGAGGCTCTTTCAAGAGACCCAGTACTTC. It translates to CAWKNSGRLFQETQYF. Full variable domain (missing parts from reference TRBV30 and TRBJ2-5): SQTIHQWPATLVQPVGSPLSLECTVEGTSNPNLYWYRQAAGRGLQLLFYSVGIGQISSEVPQNLSASRPQDRQFILSSKKLLLSDSGFYLCAWKNSGRLFQETQYFGPGTRLLVL.

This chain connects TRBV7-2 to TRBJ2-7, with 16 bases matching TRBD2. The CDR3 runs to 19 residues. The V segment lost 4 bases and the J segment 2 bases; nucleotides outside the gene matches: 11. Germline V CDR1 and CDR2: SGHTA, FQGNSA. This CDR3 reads CASSSRGGLAGGVTYEQYF. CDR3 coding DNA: TGTGCCAGCAGCTCCCGCGGGGGACTAGCGGGAGGGGTAACCTACGAGCAGTACTTC.